The TCR beta chain under discussion was sequenced for a study of blood T cells in healthy people across ages. Regarding this clonotype: Its antigen is not identified.

Then a second PCR, running roughly 6 to 12 cycles, was carried out with a sample-barcoded 5' primer and a J-beta primer mix. TCRdb recomputed calls from the 5' RACE reads with MiXCR, one row per CDR3 protein. In the table there are some 900,000 distinct CDR3 sequences, around 46% of which are singletons. Findings and limits, study-wide: Researchers judged that diversity estimates from one million T cells fell short of true values. Across the age range, TCR beta diversity per million T cells fell in a roughly linear way.

Each donor was a healthy Caucasian individual from Russia, aged roughly 6 to 90. The CDR3 is 15 residues long. V was trimmed by 1 base and J by 2 bases, leaving 9 bases between them. Germline-derived CDR1 and CDR2 are ENHRY and SYGVKD. The source is a man aged 25-45 years in good health. The sample consisted of blood. The gene calls are TRBV10-3 and TRBJ1-5; D call uncertain. The CDR3 DNA reads as TGTGCCATCAGTGAGTTAGGTTTGGGCAATCAGCCCCAGCATTTT. As protein: CAISELGLGNQPQHF.